The rows below give T cell receptor beta chains drawn from one sample of a study of T-cell memory formation after mild COVID-19. TCRdb reanalysed the 5' RACE reads using MiXCR and keeps one entry per CDR3 protein. This table holds around 200,000 distinct CDR3 sequences, about 20% found once. Material for sequencing was PBMCs or a T cell subset sorted from them (not recorded which). The receptors here all came from an adult woman who had mild COVID-19 (a few samples of this study predate the infection). Cell type and time point are not known. Each CDR3 is given with its conserved first and last residue. The D gene is left open where the match is weak.

v_gene: TRBV12-3/TRBV12-4
d_gene: -
CDR3aa: CASSFVLEDTEAFF

v_gene: TRBV7-6
d_gene: TRBD1
CDR3aa: CASSSAGTGTYEQYF

v_gene: TRBV6-4
d_gene: TRBD2
CDR3aa: CASCPQAGGGDTQYF

v_gene: TRBV4-3
d_gene: -
CDR3aa: CASSQDTRRATGELFF

v_gene: TRBV9
d_gene: -
CDR3aa: CASSAQQSTDTQYF

v_gene: TRBV9
d_gene: -
CDR3aa: CASSVSSSTNEKLFF

v_gene: TRBV15
d_gene: TRBD1
CDR3aa: CATSGPLGQGGETQYF

v_gene: TRBV2
d_gene: -
CDR3aa: CASSDSVGRDYEQYF

v_gene: TRBV6-5
d_gene: -
CDR3aa: CASSTGQSYEAFF

v_gene: TRBV7-9
d_gene: -
CDR3aa: CASSTRFGGDNEQFF

v_gene: TRBV10-3
d_gene: -
CDR3aa: CAITEEAGNTIYF

v_gene: TRBV3-1
d_gene: -
CDR3aa: CASSQVSRVNTEAFF

v_gene: TRBV9
d_gene: TRBD1
CDR3aa: CASSSPQGAGDTEAFF

v_gene: TRBV30
d_gene: -
CDR3aa: CAWSTGFGYEQYF

v_gene: TRBV20-1
d_gene: -
CDR3aa: CSAREWEGPEAFF

v_gene: TRBV7-8
d_gene: -
CDR3aa: CASSERIGTQETQYF

v_gene: TRBV6-2/TRBV6-3
d_gene: TRBD2
CDR3aa: CASSYPSGMGADEQFF

v_gene: TRBV7-9
d_gene: -
CDR3aa: CASSYPKGELFF

v_gene: TRBV7-8
d_gene: TRBD2
CDR3aa: CASSLPSGAYNEQFF

v_gene: TRBV12-3/TRBV12-4
d_gene: -
CDR3aa: CASSLSGLANTGELFF

v_gene: TRBV24-1
d_gene: -
CDR3aa: CATSDFLQETQYF

v_gene: TRBV2
d_gene: -
CDR3aa: CACCGGNSYNEQFF

v_gene: TRBV4-3
d_gene: TRBD2
CDR3aa: CASSQEGLLAGGSGTGELFF